The present entry profiles one T cell receptor (beta chain) with its context. Donors gave about 9.3 milliliters of peripheral blood apiece. Per sample, no less than 5 micrograms of total RNA were extracted. The data are from a study of blood T cells in healthy people across ages. The CDR3 is 16 amino acids. Looked up from germline, CDR1 is LGHNA and CDR2 is YSLEER. Combining a sample-barcoded 5' primer with a J-beta primer mix, a second PCR ran for roughly 6 to 11 cycles. A 12-random-nucleotide template-switch adaptor tagged each cDNA molecule. Any given sample supplied a minimum of 2.5 million CDR3-containing paired-end reads. TCRdb re-called the 5' RACE reads through MiXCR, storing one row per CDR3 protein. The sample has 1.5 million to 2 million distinct CDR3 sequences; approximately 39% are singletons.

This clonotype originated in a human donor in good health. The sequenced material came from blood. The J gene is TRBJ2-4, the V gene TRBV4-3; either TRBD1 or TRBD2 may fit D (6 bases each). The end of the DNA aligns better with TRBJ2-7, so the J call may be wrong. Here the CDR3 DNA reads TGCGCCAGCAGCCAAGATTTATTCGGGGGCCGGATCGAGCAGTACTTC. Translation: CASSQDLFGGRIEQYF.